Listed below are T cell receptor beta chains from one sample, sequenced in a study of memory CD4+ T cells and cytomegalovirus serostatus. The method was immunoSEQ multiplex PCR; TCRdb's version includes in-frame clones alone and lacks a portion of them. The sample consists of 40,000 or so clones, 75% to 85% of them appearing once. The specimen was memory CD4+ T cells from blood. These receptors originate from an adult in good health and CMV-seronegative. Each CDR3 is given with its conserved first and last residue. A D gene is named only where the DNA matches it firmly. Clone size is shown for a subset of rows, as once, few, many or a class of expanded clone.

j_call v_call clone_size d_call cdr3_nt cdr3_aa
TRBJ2-3 TRBV6-1 - TRBD2 TGTGCCAGCTGGGTGGTAGCGGGACGGGCAGATACGCAGTATTTT CASWVVAGRADTQYF
TRBJ2-4 TRBV6-5 - TRBD2 TGTGCCAGCAGTTCCCGGGTAGCGGGATTCCAAAACATTCAGTACTTC CASSSRVAGFQNIQYF
TRBJ1-1 TRBV5-1 - TRBD1 TGCGCCAGCAGTCTGGCGACAGGGGGCCCCGATCGGGCTTTCTTT CASSLATGGPDRAFF
TRBJ1-2 TRBV28 - - TGTGCCAGCAGGGGTAACAGCTTCTATGGCTACACCTTC CASRGNSFYGYTF
TRBJ2-7 TRBV6-6 - - TGTGCCAGCAGTTACTCGACCGCCTACGAGCAGTACTTC CASSYSTAYEQYF
TRBJ2-3 TRBV7-2 - - TGTGCCAGCAGCTTAGCGCGCACAGATACGCAGTATTTT CASSLARTDTQYF
TRBJ2-1 TRBV29-1 - - TGCAGCGCCTCAAGGGGGACTCTTTACAATGAGCAGTTCTTC CSASRGTLYNEQFF
TRBJ2-1 TRBV11-1 - - TGTGCCAGCAGCTTAGGGCGGGGGCGAAATGAGCAGTTCTTC CASSLGRGRNEQFF
TRBJ2-3 TRBV6-5 - - TGTGCCAGCAGTAGACAGGTCCAGCCGTCCCATACGCAGTATTTT CASSRQVQPSHTQYF
TRBJ2-2 TRBV5-4 - - TGTGCCAGCAGCTTTCTTACGGACACCGGGGAGCTGTTTTTT CASSFLTDTGELFF
TRBJ1-5 TRBV18 few - TGTGCCAGCTCAACTTCGGACGGACACAATCAGCCCCAGCATTTT CASSTSDGHNQPQHF
TRBJ2-7 TRBV13 - TRBD1 TGTGCCAGCAGCTTCGAAAAAAACCCGGGACAGGGCTACGAGCAGTACTTC CASSFEKNPGQGYEQYF
TRBJ2-5 TRBV7-9 few - TGTGCCAGCAGCTTAGATCCCCTAGAGACCCAGTACTTC CASSLDPLETQYF
TRBJ2-3 TRBV9 - TRBD2 TGTGCCAGCAGCGTAAAGGGAGGGACAGATACGCAGTATTTT CASSVKGGTDTQYF
TRBJ2-7 TRBV20-1 - - TGCAGTGCTGGCGAATCCTACGAGCAGTACTTC CSAGESYEQYF
TRBJ2-7 TRBV5-4 - - TGTGCCAGCAGCCCTCGGGACACCCCCTACGAGCAGTACTTC CASSPRDTPYEQYF
TRBJ2-3 TRBV11-1 - TRBD2 TGTGCCAGCAGCCCCCGGCTAGCGGGACCGGATACGCAGTATTTT CASSPRLAGPDTQYF
TRBJ2-3 TRBV27 - TRBD2 TGTGCCAGCAGTTTAGACCTACCTAGCGGGTCGGGTTTCACAGATACGCAGTATTTT CASSLDLPSGSGFTDTQYF
TRBJ2-2 TRBV7-2 - - TGTGCCAGCAGCTCCCACCCACCCCGGAGCACCGGGGAGCTGTTTTTT CASSSHPPRSTGELFF
TRBJ1-5 TRBV6-1 - - TGTGCCAGCAGTGAATTCCACCGCCTTAATCAGCCCCAGCATTTT CASSEFHRLNQPQHF
TRBJ1-2 TRBV5-4 - - TGTGCCAGCAGCTTGGCGCGGACAGATAACTATGGCTACACCTTC CASSLARTDNYGYTF
TRBJ2-7 TRBV4-2 - TRBD2 TGTGCCAGCAGCAATAGGGCGGGAGACGAGCAGTACTTC CASSNRAGDEQYF
TRBJ1-1 TRBV10-3 few TRBD1 TGTGCCATCAGACAGGGGGCGGGCACTGAAGCTTTCTTT CAIRQGAGTEAFF
TRBJ1-5 TRBV28 - - TGTGCCAGCAGACACTCGACAGGAAATAGCAATCAGCCCCAGCATTTT CASRHSTGNSNQPQHF
TRBJ2-3 TRBV11-3 few - TGTGCCAGCAGCTTTTTCACTAGCACAGATACGCAGTATTTT CASSFFTSTDTQYF
TRBJ2-6 TRBV5-1 - TRBD1 TGCGCCAGTCATACAGGGGGAACCCCCCTTCACGTCCTGACTTTC CASHTGGTPLHVLTF
TRBJ2-1 TRBV11-3 - - TGTGCCAGCAGCCCGGGGGTAAACAATGAGCAGTTCTTC CASSPGVNNEQFF
TRBJ1-5 TRBV18 - - TGTGCCAGCTCACCACCCGGGGGCGGGCAGCCCCAGCATTTT CASSPPGGGQPQHF
TRBJ1-5 TRBV19 once - TGTGCCAGTGCGGGAGGAGGGACTCCCCGGAATCAGCCCCAGCATTTT CASAGGGTPRNQPQHF
TRBJ2-1 TRBV6-6 - TRBD2 TGTGCCAGCAGTTCTAGCGGGAAACAATACAATGAGCAGTTCTTC CASSSSGKQYNEQFF
TRBJ2-4 TRBV2 - TRBD1 TGTGCCAGCAGCTCACAGGGGGCCAAAAACATTCAGTACTTC CASSSQGAKNIQYF
TRBJ2-1 TRBV5-1 - TRBD1 TGCGCCAGCAGCCTAAGTACAGGGGGCAATGAGCAGTTCTTC CASSLSTGGNEQFF
TRBJ2-7 TRBV11-3 - TRBD2 TGTGCCAGCAGCTTAGTCGAGAGGACTAGCGGGATCTACGAGCAGTACTTC CASSLVERTSGIYEQYF
TRBJ2-1 TRBV7-8 once - TGTGCCAGCAGCTCCAACTTTCTAGCGGAAAGGGGGGGTGAGCAGTTCTTC CASSSNFLAERGGEQFF
TRBJ1-2 TRBV4-3 - TRBD1 TGCGCCAGCAGCCCCGGGACAGGGGATCGGTATGGCTACACCTTC CASSPGTGDRYGYTF
TRBJ2-4 TRBV27 once - TGTGCCAGCAGACCCGGGGGCTTCGCGCGGAGCATTCAGTACTTC CASRPGGFARSIQYF
TRBJ1-1 TRBV5-5 - - TGTGCCAGCAGCACCCAGGGAGACACTGAAGCTTTCTTT CASSTQGDTEAFF
TRBJ2-7 TRBV4-1 - - TGCGCCAGCAGCCAAGAAGACGGCTACTCCTACGAGCAGTACTTC CASSQEDGYSYEQYF
TRBJ2-2 TRBV19 - TRBD1 TGTGCCAGTACCCGGACAGGGGCAAGCGGGGAGCTGTTTTTT CASTRTGASGELFF
TRBJ2-7 TRBV7-8 - - TGTGCCAGCAGCTTATACACGGGGGGCGGGTACGAGCAGTACTTC CASSLYTGGGYEQYF
TRBJ2-3 TRBV6-5 - TRBD2 TGTGCCAGCAGTTACGGAAGCGGGGGGGGCACAGATACGCAGTATTTT CASSYGSGGGTDTQYF
TRBJ2-7 TRBV6-5 - TRBD2 TGTGCCAGCAGTTACGGGCCTAGCGGGAGGTACGAGCAGTACTTC CASSYGPSGRYEQYF
TRBJ2-5 TRBV19 - - TGTGCCAGTAGCCCCATAACAGACCAAGAGACCCAGTACTTC CASSPITDQETQYF
TRBJ1-1 TRBV18 few - TGTGCCAGCTCACCGAGAGGAGGGACTGAAGCTTTCTTT CASSPRGGTEAFF
TRBJ1-4 TRBV5-1 - - TGCGCCAGCAGCCGCGGACAGAATGAAAAACTGTTTTTT CASSRGQNEKLFF
TRBJ1-2 TRBV7-8 few - TGTGCCAGCAGCTTAGACCCAGGCCTCTGGGGCTACACCTTC CASSLDPGLWGYTF
TRBJ1-4 TRBV7-9 - TRBD1 TGTGCCAGCAGCTTTGGGACAGCTAATGAAAAACTGTTTTTT CASSFGTANEKLFF
TRBJ1-5 TRBV19 - - TGTGCCAGTAGTATAGATGCGGGTCAGCCCCAGCATTTT CASSIDAGQPQHF
TRBJ2-5 TRBV2 - - TGTGCCAGCCACACGGATGAAGAGACCCAGTACTTC CASHTDEETQYF
TRBJ2-3 TRBV7-6 - TRBD2 TGTGCCAGCAGCTTTGGAGCGGGAGCTAGCACAGATACGCAGTATTTT CASSFGAGASTDTQYF
TRBJ2-3 TRBV29-1 once TRBD1 TGCAGCGAGCTCGACAGGGGGCGACAAGATACGCAGTATTTT CSELDRGRQDTQYF
TRBJ1-1 TRBV6-6 - - TGTGCCAGCAGTTACTCCATACAGGGTTCTGAAGCTTTCTTT CASSYSIQGSEAFF
TRBJ1-5 TRBV6-1 - - TGTGCCAGCAGTGAAAGGAGGGTAAGTGGCAATCAGCCCCAGCATTTT CASSERRVSGNQPQHF